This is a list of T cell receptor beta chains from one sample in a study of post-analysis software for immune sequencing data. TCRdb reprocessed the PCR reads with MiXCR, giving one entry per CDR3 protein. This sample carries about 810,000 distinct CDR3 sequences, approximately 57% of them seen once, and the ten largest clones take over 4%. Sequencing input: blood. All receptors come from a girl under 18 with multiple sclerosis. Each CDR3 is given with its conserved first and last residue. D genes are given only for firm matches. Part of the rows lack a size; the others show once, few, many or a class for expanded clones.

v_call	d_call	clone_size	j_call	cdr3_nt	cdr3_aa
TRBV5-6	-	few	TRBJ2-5	TGTGCCAGCAGCTCCGGACTATTGCAAGAGACCCAGTACTTC	CASSSGLLQETQYF
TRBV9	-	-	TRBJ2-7	TGTGCCAGCAGCCCCGGGACCCCCAACTACGAGCAGTACTTC	CASSPGTPNYEQYF
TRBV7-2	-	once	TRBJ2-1	TGTGCCAGCAGACGACCGCTCTCCTTTTACAATGAACAGTTCTTC	CASRRPLSFYNEQFF
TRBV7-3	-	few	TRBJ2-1	TGTGCCAGCAGCCCAAACGGGGGCTCCTACAATGAGCAGTTCTTC	CASSPNGGSYNEQFF
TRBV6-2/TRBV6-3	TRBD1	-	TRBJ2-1	TGTGCCAGCAGCGGACAGGGGGCGGGCTACAATGAGCAGTTCTTC	CASSGQGAGYNEQFF
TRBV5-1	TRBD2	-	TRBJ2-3	TGCGCCAGCAGCTTGGACCCAGCGGGGGGACCGGATACGCAGTATTTT	CASSLDPAGGPDTQYF
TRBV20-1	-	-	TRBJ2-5	TGCAGTGCTAGGAATCGAAATGAAAGGGAGACCCAGTACTTC	CSARNRNERETQYF
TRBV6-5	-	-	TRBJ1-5	TGTGCCAGCAGCCGGGACAATAGCAATCAGCCCCAGCATTTT	CASSRDNSNQPQHF
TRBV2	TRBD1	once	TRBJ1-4	TGTGCCAGCAGTGAAGGGTGGCAGGGGGCAGATGAAAAACTGTTTTTT	CASSEGWQGADEKLFF
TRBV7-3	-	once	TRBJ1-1	TGTGCCAGCAGCGCCAGTAGGAACTCTGAAGCTTTCTTT	CASSASRNSEAFF
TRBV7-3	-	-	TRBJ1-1	TGTGCCAGCAGCTTATCCACGGTGCGGTACACTGAAGCTTTCTTT	CASSLSTVRYTEAFF
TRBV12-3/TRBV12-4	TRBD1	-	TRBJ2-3	TGTGCCACTCAGGGGGCTAGAACGCAGTATTTT	CATQGARTQYF
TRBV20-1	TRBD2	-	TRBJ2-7	TGCAGTGCTCCCGTAGCGGGGTTAACCTACGAGCAGTACTTC	CSAPVAGLTYEQYF